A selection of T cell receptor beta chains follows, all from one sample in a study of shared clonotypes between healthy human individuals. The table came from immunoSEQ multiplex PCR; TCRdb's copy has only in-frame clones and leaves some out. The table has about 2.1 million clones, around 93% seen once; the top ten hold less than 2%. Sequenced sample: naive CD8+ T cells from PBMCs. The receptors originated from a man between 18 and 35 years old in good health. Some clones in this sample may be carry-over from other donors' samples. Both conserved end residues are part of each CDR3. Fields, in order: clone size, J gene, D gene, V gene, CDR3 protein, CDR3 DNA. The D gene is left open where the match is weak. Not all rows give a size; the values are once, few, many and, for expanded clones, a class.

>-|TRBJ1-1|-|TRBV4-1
CASSQYRRGEAFF
TGCGCCAGCAGCCAATACCGACGGGGTGAAGCTTTCTTT
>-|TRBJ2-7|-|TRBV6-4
CASSDRFLPPYEQYF
TGTGCCAGCAGTGACAGGTTCTTACCCCCCTACGAGCAGTACTTC
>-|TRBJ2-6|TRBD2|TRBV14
CASSPLAGGWSGANVLTF
TGTGCCAGCAGCCCTTTAGCGGGAGGGTGGTCTGGGGCCAACGTCCTGACTTTC
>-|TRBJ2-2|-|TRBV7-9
CASSGATGELFF
TGTGCCAGCAGCGGGGCCACCGGGGAGCTGTTTTTT
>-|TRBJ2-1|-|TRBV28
CASSFYDSSYNEQFF
TGTGCCAGCAGTTTTTACGACAGCTCCTACAATGAGCAGTTCTTC
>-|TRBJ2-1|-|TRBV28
CASSTARSSYNEQFF
TGTGCCAGCAGTACGGCACGTAGCTCCTACAATGAGCAGTTCTTC
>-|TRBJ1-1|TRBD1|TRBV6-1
CASSVDRGRAFF
TGTGCCAGCAGCGTTGACAGGGGCCGAGCTTTCTTT
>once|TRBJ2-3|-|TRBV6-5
CASGLEANTDTQYF
TGTGCCAGCGGGTTGGAAGCAAACACAGATACGCAGTATTTT
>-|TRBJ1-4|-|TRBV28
CASHGGEKLFF
TGTGCCAGCCATGGGGGTGAAAAACTGTTTTTT
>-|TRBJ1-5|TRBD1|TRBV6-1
CASKQGYGNQPQHF
TGTGCCAGCAAACAGGGGTATGGCAATCAGCCCCAGCATTTT
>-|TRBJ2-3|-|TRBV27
CASSFGRGGTDTQYF
TGTGCCAGCAGTTTCGGACGCGGGGGCACAGATACGCAGTATTTT
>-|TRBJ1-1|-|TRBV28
CASSFGQTEAFF
TGTGCCAGCAGTTTCGGACAAACTGAAGCTTTCTTT
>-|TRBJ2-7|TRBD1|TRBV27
CASSLSRDSAYEQYF
TGTGCCAGCAGTTTGTCAAGGGACAGCGCCTACGAGCAGTACTTC